The 9 T cell receptor beta chains below all came from one sample that was sequenced in a study of cytomegalovirus exposure and HLA in healthy donors. In the PCR, 60 Vbeta and 13 Jbeta primers were used. Clones were sequenced by immunoSEQ multiplex PCR, and TCRdb holds only the in-frame ones, with some missing. Of roughly 160,000 clones listed, 80% were seen once; the top ten hold 1%. Source material: PBMCs. These receptors were collected from a woman aged 50 to 60 in good health and CMV-seropositive.

This chain joins TRBV4-2 and TRBJ1-2; 10 bases line up with TRBD1. The V segment lost 4 bases and the J segment 8 bases; nucleotides outside the gene matches: 13. The CDR3 length is 16 residues. Germline loops: CDR1 LGHNA, CDR2 YNFKEQ. CDR3 region: CASSLPVGQGPRGYTF. CDR3 in DNA: TGTGCCAGCAGCCTACCGGTGGGACAGGGGCCCAGAGGCTACACCTTC.

The V gene is TRBV7-2, the J gene TRBJ1-3, with a possible D match to TRBD1 (5 bases). The CDR3 is 17 amino acids. Germline CDR1 and CDR2: SGHTA and FQGNSA. Trimming shortened V by 1 base and J by 8 bases, and 21 bases separated the two germline ends. CDR3 sequence reads: CASSLGLGTSTGDTIYF. The CDR3, as DNA: TGTGCCAGCAGCTTAGGTTTAGGGACGTCTACGGGGGACACCATATATTTT.

The chain joins TRBV9 to TRBJ1-1; D possibly corresponds to TRBD1 (5 bases). CDR1 SGDLS and CDR2 YYNGEE come from the germline V gene. There are 18 residues in the CDR3. Deletions cut 0 bases from V and 1 base from J, with 19 bases between. Written as DNA, the CDR3 is TGTGCCAGCAGCGTAGGGCCCATCGGCAGGGTCGCGAACACTGAAGCTTTCTTT. This encodes CASSVGPIGRVANTEAFF. Full variable domain (remainder filled in from reference TRBV9 and TRBJ1-1): DSGVTQTPKHLITATGQRVTLRCSPRSGDLSVYWYQQSLDQGLQFLIQYYNGEERAKGNILERFSAQQFPDLHSELNLSSLELGDSALYFCASSVGPIGRVANTEAFFGQGTRLTVV.

This chain links TRBV27 with TRBJ2-3; 11 nucleotides align to TRBD2. CDR1 and CDR2 from the germline V gene are MNHEY and SMNVEV (reference sequence). Losses at the gene ends were 7 bases for V and 4 bases for J; bases not matched to a gene: 10. The CDR3 covers 16 residues. Here the CDR3 DNA reads TGTGCCAGCACCAAAGCCGGGACTAGCGGAGCAGATACGCAGTATTTT. Protein sequence: CASTKAGTSGADTQYF.

With regard to this clone: The same CDR3 is also encoded by other DNA sequences in this sample. This chain uses TRBV15 with TRBJ1-1; D is uncertain. Germline assignment: CDR1 LNHNV and CDR2 YYDKDF (reference sequence). The CDR3 is 12 residues long. The germline V and J ends were trimmed by 5 bases and 0 bases, with 4 bases remaining between them. The CDR3 sequence: CATSRLNTEAFF. CDR3 coding DNA: TGTGCCACCAGCCGGTTGAACACTGAAGCTTTCTTT.

The gene calls are TRBV5-8 and TRBJ1-3; possible D gene TRBD1, 6 bases. V lost 6 bases, J lost 4 bases, and 26 bases lay in between. Germline values: CDR1 SGHTS, CDR2 YDEGEE. CDR3 length equals 18 residues. The CDR3 loop is CASTSVWGLGAPGNTIYF. The CDR3 DNA follows: TGTGCCAGCACCTCCGTTTGGGGCTTGGGGGCGCCCGGAAACACCATATATTTT.

The chain employs TRBV6-4 and TRBJ2-1; 7 positions match TRBD2. The CDR3 is 15 amino acids. Germline loops: CDR1 MRHNA, CDR2 SNTAGT. V shed 5 bases and J 9 bases; nucleotides not matched to a gene: 13. CDR3 region: CASSYRPGLPGEQFF. The DNA for the CDR3 is TGTGCCAGCAGTTACAGACCGGGACTACCGGGTGAGCAGTTCTTC.

This chain uses TRBV7-6 with TRBJ1-3, with D possibly TRBD1 on 5 matching bases. Germline V gene lookup returns CDR1 SGHVS and CDR2 FNYEAQ. The CDR3 extends over 15 amino acids. Trimming cost V 5 bases and J 0 bases, with 11 bases left between them. The CDR3 DNA reads as TGTGCCAGCAGCCAAGACAGATTCTCTGGAAACACCATATATTTT. Translation: CASSQDRFSGNTIYF.

The chain uses TRBV5-6 and TRBJ1-2; a possible D gene is TRBD1 (5 bases). Trimming removed 2 bases at V and 7 bases at J, with 21 bases between. The CDR3 covers 16 residues. Germline V lookup: CDR1 SGHDT, CDR2 YYEEEE. The CDR3 is CASSFSGAGRGFGYTF. The CDR3 nucleotides read TGTGCCAGCAGCTTTAGCGGTGCAGGGAGAGGGTTTGGCTACACCTTC.